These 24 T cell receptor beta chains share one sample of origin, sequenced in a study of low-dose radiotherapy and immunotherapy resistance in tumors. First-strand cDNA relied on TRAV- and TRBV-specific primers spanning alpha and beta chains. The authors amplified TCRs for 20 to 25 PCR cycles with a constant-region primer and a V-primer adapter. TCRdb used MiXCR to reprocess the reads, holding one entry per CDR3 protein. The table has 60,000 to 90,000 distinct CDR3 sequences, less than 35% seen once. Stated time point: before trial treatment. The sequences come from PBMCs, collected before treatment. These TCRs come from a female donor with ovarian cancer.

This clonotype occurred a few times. The CDR3 region has the DNA TGTGCCACCACCGAGGGGGGGTACAACAATGAGCAGTTCTTC. Its protein is CATTEGGYNNEQFF. V is TRBV28 and J is TRBJ2-1; maybe TRBD2 (7 bases). CDR3 length: 14 residues. Germline V gene lookup returns CDR1 MDHEN and CDR2 SYDVKM. V gave up 10 bases and J gave up 5 bases, with 18 bases separating them.

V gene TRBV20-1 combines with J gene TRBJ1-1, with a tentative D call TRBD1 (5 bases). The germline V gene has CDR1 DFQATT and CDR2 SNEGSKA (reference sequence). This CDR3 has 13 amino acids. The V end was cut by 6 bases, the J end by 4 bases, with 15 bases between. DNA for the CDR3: TGCAGTGCGAACGGACACCGAGGCACTGAAGCTTTCTTT. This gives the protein CSANGHRGTEAFF.

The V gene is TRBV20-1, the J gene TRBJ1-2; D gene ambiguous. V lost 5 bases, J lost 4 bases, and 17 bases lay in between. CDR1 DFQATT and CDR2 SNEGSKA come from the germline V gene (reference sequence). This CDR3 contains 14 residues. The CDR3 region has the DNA TGCAGTGCTGTCTTCCTTAAGGGCTTCTATGGCTACACCTTC. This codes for CSAVFLKGFYGYTF.

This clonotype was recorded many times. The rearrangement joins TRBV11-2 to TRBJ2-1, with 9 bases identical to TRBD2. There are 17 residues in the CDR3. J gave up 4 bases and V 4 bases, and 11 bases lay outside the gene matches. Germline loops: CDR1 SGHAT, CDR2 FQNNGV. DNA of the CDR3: TGTGCCAGCAGCTCCAAGGCGGGGGGGAACCTATACAATGAGCAGTTCTTC. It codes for CASSSKAGGNLYNEQFF.

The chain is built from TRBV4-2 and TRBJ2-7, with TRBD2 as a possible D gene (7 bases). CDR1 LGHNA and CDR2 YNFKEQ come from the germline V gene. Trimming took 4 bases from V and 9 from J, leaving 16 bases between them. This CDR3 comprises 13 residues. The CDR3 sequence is CASSPAGEGPQYF. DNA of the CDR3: TGTGCCAGCAGCCCCGCAGGGGAGGGCCCGCAGTACTTC.

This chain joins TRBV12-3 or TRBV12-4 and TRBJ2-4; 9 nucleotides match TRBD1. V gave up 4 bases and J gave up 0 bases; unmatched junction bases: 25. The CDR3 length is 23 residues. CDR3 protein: CASSSRAAFASGQGRLAKNIQYF. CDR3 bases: TGTGCCAGCAGTTCACGTGCCGCGTTCGCATCGGGACAGGGAAGGTTAGCCAAAAACATTCAGTACTTC.

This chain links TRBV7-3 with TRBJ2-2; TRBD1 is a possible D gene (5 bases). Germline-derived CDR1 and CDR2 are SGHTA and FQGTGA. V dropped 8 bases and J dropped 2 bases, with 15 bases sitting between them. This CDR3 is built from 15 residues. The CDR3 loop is CASEIQGPNTGELFF. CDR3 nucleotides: TGTGCCAGCGAAATCCAGGGCCCAAACACCGGGGAGCTGTTTTTT.

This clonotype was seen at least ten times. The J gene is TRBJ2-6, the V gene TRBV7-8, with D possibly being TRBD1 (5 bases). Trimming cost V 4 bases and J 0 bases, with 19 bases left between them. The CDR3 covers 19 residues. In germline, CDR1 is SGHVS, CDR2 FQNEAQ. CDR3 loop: CASSSRVVGPTSGANVLTF. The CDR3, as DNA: TGTGCCAGCAGCTCCAGGGTTGTGGGGCCTACCTCTGGGGCCAACGTCCTGACTTTC.

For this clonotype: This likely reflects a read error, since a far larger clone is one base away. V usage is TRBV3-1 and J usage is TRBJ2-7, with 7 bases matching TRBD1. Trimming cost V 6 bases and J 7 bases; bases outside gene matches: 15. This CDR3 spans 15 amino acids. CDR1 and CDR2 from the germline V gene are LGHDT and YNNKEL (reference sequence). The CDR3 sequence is CASSLQGSNNNEQYF. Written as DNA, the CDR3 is TGTGCCAGCAGTTTACAGGGGAGCAACAACAATGAGCAGTACTTC.

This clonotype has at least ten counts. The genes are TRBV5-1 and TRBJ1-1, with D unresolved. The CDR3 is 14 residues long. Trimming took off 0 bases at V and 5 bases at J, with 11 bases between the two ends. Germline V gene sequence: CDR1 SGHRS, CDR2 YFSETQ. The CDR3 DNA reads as TGCGCCAGCAGCTTGGAGGGAGCTGGGACTGAAGCTTTCTTT. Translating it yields CASSLEGAGTEAFF. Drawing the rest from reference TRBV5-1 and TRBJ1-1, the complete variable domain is KAGVTQTPRYLIKTRGQQVTLSCSPISGHRSVSWYQQTPGQGLQFLFEYFSETQRNKGNFPGRFSGRQFSNSRSEMNVSTLELGDSALYLCASSLEGAGTEAFFGQGTRLTVV.

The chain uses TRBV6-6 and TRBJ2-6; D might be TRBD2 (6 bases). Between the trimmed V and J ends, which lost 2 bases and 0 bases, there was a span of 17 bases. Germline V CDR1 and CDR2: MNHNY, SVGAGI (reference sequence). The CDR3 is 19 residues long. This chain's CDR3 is CASSYPTGTASSGANVLTF. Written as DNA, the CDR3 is TGTGCCAGCAGTTACCCGACCGGGACTGCCAGCTCTGGGGCCAACGTCCTGACTTTC.

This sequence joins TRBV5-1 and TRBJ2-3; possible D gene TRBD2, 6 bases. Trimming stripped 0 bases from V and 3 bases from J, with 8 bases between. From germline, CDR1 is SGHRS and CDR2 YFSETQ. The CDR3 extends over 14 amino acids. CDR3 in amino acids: CASSLAGVTDTQYF. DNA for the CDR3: TGCGCCAGCAGCTTGGCGGGGGTAACAGATACGCAGTATTTT.

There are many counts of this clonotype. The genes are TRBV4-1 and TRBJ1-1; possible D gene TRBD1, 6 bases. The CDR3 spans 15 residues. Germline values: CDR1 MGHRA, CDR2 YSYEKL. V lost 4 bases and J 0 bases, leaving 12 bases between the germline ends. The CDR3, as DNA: TGCGCCAGCAGCCTCGGACAGCCCGTGAACACTGAAGCTTTCTTT. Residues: CASSLGQPVNTEAFF.

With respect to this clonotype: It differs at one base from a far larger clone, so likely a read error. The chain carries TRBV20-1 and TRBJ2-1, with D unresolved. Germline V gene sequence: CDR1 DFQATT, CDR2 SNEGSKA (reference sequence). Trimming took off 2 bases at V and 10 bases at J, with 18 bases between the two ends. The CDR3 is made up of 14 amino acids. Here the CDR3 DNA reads TGCAGTGCTAGACAGGCTCTACGTTCCTACGAGCAGTTCTTC. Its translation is CSARQALRSYEQFF.

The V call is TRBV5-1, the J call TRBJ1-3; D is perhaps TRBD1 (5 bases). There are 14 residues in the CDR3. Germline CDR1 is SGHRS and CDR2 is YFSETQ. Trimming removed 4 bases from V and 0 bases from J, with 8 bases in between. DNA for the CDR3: TGCGCCAGCAGCCGGGACGTCTCTGGAAACACCATATATTTT. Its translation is CASSRDVSGNTIYF.

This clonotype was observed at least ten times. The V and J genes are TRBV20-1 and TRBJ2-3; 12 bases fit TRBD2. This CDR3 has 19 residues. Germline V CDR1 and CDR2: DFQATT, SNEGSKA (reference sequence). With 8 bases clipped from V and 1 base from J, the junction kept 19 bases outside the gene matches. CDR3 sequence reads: CSYLRGLAGLSVGTDTQYF. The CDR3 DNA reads TGCAGTTACCTAAGGGGACTAGCGGGTCTTTCGGTGGGCACAGATACGCAGTATTTT.

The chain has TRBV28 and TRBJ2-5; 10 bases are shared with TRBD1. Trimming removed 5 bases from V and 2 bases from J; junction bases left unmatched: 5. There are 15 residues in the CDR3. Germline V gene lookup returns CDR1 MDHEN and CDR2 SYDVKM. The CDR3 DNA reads TGTGCCAGCAGTACGGGACAGGGGTGGCAAGAGACCCAGTACTTC. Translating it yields CASSTGQGWQETQYF.

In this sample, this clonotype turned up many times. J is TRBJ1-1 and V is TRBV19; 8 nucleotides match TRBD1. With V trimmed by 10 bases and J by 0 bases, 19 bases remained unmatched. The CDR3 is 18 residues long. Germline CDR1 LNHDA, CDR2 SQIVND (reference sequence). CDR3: CATTTGELWRAMNTEAFF. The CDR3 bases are TGTGCCACTACGACAGGGGAGCTGTGGAGAGCCATGAACACTGAAGCTTTCTTT.

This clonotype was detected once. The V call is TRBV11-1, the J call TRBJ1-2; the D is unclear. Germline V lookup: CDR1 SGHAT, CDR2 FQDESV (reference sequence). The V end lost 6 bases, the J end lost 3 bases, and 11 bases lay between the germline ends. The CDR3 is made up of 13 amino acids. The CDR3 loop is CASRSSRDYGYTF. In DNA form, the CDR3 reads TGTGCCAGCAGGTCATCGAGGGACTATGGCTACACCTTC.

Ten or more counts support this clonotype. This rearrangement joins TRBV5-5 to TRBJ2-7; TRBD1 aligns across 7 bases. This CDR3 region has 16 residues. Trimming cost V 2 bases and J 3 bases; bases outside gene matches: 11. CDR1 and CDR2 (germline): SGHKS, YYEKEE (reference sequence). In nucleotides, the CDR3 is TGTGCCAGCAGCTTCGACCCCTGGGACAGCAACTACGAGCAGTACTTC. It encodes CASSFDPWDSNYEQYF.

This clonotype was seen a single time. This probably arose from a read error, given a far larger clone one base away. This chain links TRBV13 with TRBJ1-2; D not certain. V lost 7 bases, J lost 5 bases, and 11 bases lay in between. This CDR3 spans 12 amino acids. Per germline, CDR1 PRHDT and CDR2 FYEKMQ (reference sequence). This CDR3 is CASNPSDYGYTF. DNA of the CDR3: TGTGCCAGCAACCCTTCGGATTATGGCTACACCTTC. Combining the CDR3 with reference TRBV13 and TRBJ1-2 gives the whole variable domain AAGVIQSPRHLIKEKRETATLKCYPIPRHDTVYWYQQGPGQDPQFLISFYEKMQSDKGSIPDRFSAQQFSDYHSELNMSSLELGDSALYFCASNPSDYGYTFGSGTRLTVV.

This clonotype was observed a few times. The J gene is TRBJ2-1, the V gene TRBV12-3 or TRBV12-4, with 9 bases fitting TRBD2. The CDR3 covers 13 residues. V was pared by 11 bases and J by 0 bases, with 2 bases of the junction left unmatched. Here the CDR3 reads CAATSGSYNEQFF. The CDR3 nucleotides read TGTGCCGCGACTAGCGGCTCCTACAATGAGCAGTTCTTC.

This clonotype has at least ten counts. The CDR3 bases are TGTGCCAGCAGCCGGACAGGGGGCAGGAACACTGAAGCTTTCTTT. Amino acid sequence: CASSRTGGRNTEAFF. The V and J genes are TRBV5-3 and TRBJ1-1; 11 nucleotides match TRBD1. Being an ORF, TRBV5-3 has a function that is uncertain. This CDR3 spans 15 amino acids. Unmatched junction bases numbered 7, after V lost 8 bases and J lost 1 base.

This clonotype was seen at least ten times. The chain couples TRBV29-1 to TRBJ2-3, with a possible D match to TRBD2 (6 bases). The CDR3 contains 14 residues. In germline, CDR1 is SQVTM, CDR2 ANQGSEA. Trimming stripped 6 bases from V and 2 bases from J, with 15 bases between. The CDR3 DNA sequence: TGCAGCGTCGGGGTTAGCGGCCTCACAGATACGCAGTATTTT. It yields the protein CSVGVSGLTDTQYF.